Listed here are 20 T cell receptor beta chains from one sample, sequenced in a study of blood T cell repertoires in COVID-19. The protocol was immunoSEQ multiplex PCR, while the TCRdb copy is restricted to in-frame clones and leaves out a portion. The sample carries approximately 92,000 clones, around 82% recorded once. Material for sequencing was peripheral blood. These receptors all stem from a middle-aged man who had recovered from COVID-19.

The CDR3 DNA reads TGTGCTTCAGGTGGTGAGCAGTTCTTC. It encodes CASGGEQFF. V is TRBV2 and J is TRBJ2-1, with D uncertain. The length of the CDR3 is 9 residues. Germline V gene sequence: CDR1 SNHLY, CDR2 FYNNEI.

The chain uses TRBV5-5 and TRBJ2-3; TRBD2 agrees at 9 bases. CDR3 length equals 14 residues. J gave up 6 bases and V 3 bases, and 5 bases lay outside the gene matches. Germline lookup yields CDR1 SGHKS and CDR2 YYEKEE (reference sequence). CDR3 DNA: TGTGCCAGCAGCTCGCGGGGGGGCGGCGATACGCAGTATTTT. This translates into CASSSRGGGDTQYF.

This chain joins TRBV5-4 and TRBJ2-1; D possibly corresponds to TRBD2 (5 bases). The germline V gene encodes CDR1 SGHNT and CDR2 YYREEE (reference sequence). V gave up 4 bases and J gave up 10 bases, with 27 bases separating them. The CDR3 has 17 amino acids. CDR3 in amino acids: CASSSATLRANGVEQFF. The DNA of the CDR3 is TGTGCCAGCAGCAGCGCGACACTCCGGGCCAACGGGGTCGAGCAGTTCTTC.

This clone has more than one count but fewer than ten. The genes are TRBV10-3 and TRBJ1-6, with D hard to call. The germline gives CDR1 ENHRY, CDR2 SYGVKD. The V end was cut by 8 bases, the J end by 13 bases, with 15 bases between. The CDR3 spans 12 residues. This chain's CDR3 is CAISGSAFPLHF. The CDR3 region has the DNA TGTGCCATCTCAGGCTCCGCATTCCCCCTCCACTTT.

This clone was detected a few times. The chain joins TRBV7-2 to TRBJ1-2; maybe TRBD1 (5 bases). V lost 1 base and J 7 bases, leaving 16 bases between the germline ends. Germline CDR1 reads SGHTA; CDR2 reads FQGNSA. This CDR3 is 15 amino acids long. CDR3 nucleotide sequence: TGTGCCAGCAGCTTAGTCGGCAGGGCCTTGGGTGGCTACACCTTC. This encodes CASSLVGRALGGYTF.

The chain uses TRBV10-2 and TRBJ2-5, with a tentative D call TRBD2 (5 bases). Looked up from germline, CDR1 is WSHSY and CDR2 is SAAADI. The CDR3 contains 13 residues. V was pared by 3 bases and J by 7 bases, with 12 bases between. CDR3 DNA: TGCGCCAGCAGTGATTGGAATGGAGGGACCCAGTACTTC. It specifies CASSDWNGGTQYF.

The chain employs TRBV2 and TRBJ2-2; D remains ambiguous. CDR1 is SNHLY and CDR2 is FYNNEI in the germline V gene. The CDR3 extends over 14 amino acids. V was pared by 4 bases and J by 1 base, with 7 bases between. The CDR3: CASSVVGNTGELFF. For the CDR3, the DNA is TGTGCCAGCAGTGTAGTCGGGAACACCGGGGAGCTGTTTTTT.

The chain couples TRBV2 to TRBJ1-5, with a possible D match to TRBD1 (5 bases). Deletions cut 5 bases from V and 2 bases from J, with 13 bases between. Germline V gives CDR1 SNHLY, CDR2 FYNNEI. The CDR3 has 15 residues. The CDR3 here is CASSIDSAGNQPQHF. The CDR3 coding sequence is TGTGCCAGCAGTATCGACAGCGCTGGCAATCAGCCCCAGCATTTT.

V usage is TRBV19 and J usage is TRBJ1-3; tentative D call: TRBD1 (5 bases). V gave up 3 bases and J gave up 8 bases, with 11 bases separating them. Germline V gene sequence: CDR1 LNHDA, CDR2 SQIVND (reference sequence). The CDR3 is 13 residues long. The CDR3 here is CASSIRVKDTIYF. DNA for the CDR3: TGTGCCAGTAGTATCAGGGTAAAAGACACCATATATTTT.

The rearrangement links TRBV19 to TRBJ1-4; D ambiguous. CDR1 and CDR2 (germline): LNHDA, SQIVND (reference sequence). This CDR3 is built from 13 residues. The V end was cut by 3 bases, the J end by 5 bases, with 7 bases between. The CDR3 DNA follows: TGTGCCAGTAGTATCATGAGAAATGAAAAACTGTTTTTT. It translates to CASSIMRNEKLFF.

The chain couples TRBV6-1 to TRBJ1-1; 7 positions agree with TRBD1. V dropped 6 bases and J dropped 4; count of bases not matched to a gene: 5. This CDR3 has 13 residues. Germline CDR1 reads MNHNS; CDR2 reads SASEGT. The CDR3 here is CASRTRQGTEAFF. CDR3 DNA: TGTGCCAGCAGAACCCGACAGGGCACTGAAGCTTTCTTT.

The V call is TRBV2, the J call TRBJ1-1; 7 bases align to TRBD1. J was trimmed by 11 bases and V by 5 bases; bases with no gene match: 11. The germline CDR1 and CDR2 sequences are SNHLY and FYNNEI. The CDR3 runs to 13 residues. In nucleotides, the CDR3 is TGTGCCAGCAGTAGAGACAGGGAATTGGGCGCTTTCTTT. It is translated as CASSRDRELGAFF.

V usage is TRBV10-3 and J usage is TRBJ1-1; D call uncertain. With 0 bases removed from V and 8 bases from J, the gap between germline ends came to 10 bases. Germline CDR1 ENHRY, CDR2 SYGVKD. The CDR3 length is 13 residues. This CDR3 reads CAISESGSGEAFF. DNA of the CDR3: TGTGCCATCAGTGAGTCGGGCAGCGGGGAAGCTTTCTTT.

The rearrangement joins TRBV7-9 to TRBJ2-1, with TRBD2 as a possible D gene (6 bases). The CDR3 runs 15 residues. With 5 bases removed from V and 9 bases from J, the gap between germline ends came to 20 bases. Germline V gene data show CDR1 as SEHNR and CDR2 as FQNEAQ (reference sequence). The CDR3 protein is CASSKGTGVTSEQFF. DNA of the CDR3: TGTGCCAGCAGCAAAGGGACGGGGGTAACCTCTGAGCAGTTCTTC.

This clone was picked up a small number of times. The gene calls are TRBV7-4 and TRBJ2-7; 8 bases align to TRBD2. Trimming removed 5 bases from V and 2 bases from J; junction bases left unmatched: 5. The CDR3 runs 14 residues. Germline assignment: CDR1 SGHVT and CDR2 SQSDAQ. CDR3 amino acids: CASSLRGGPYEQYF. In nucleotides, the CDR3 is TGTGCCAGCAGCCTACGGGGGGGCCCCTACGAGCAGTACTTC.

This chain connects TRBV12-3 or TRBV12-4 to TRBJ1-5, with 7 bases that match TRBD1. The length of the CDR3 is 13 residues. The V gene end was trimmed by 5 bases and the J gene end by 12 bases; junction bases not matched to a gene: 10. CDR3 nucleotides: TGTGCCAGCAGTCTGACAGGGCAAAGGGACCAGCATTTT. This sequence encodes CASSLTGQRDQHF.

This chain links TRBV7-9 with TRBJ1-1; D possibly corresponds to TRBD1 (5 bases). Germline assignment: CDR1 SEHNR and CDR2 FQNEAQ (reference sequence). This CDR3 has 16 residues. V lost 0 bases and J 4 bases, leaving 15 bases between the germline ends. In nucleotides, the CDR3 is TGTGCCAGCAGCTTAGCGCAGGGAGGGGCTGGCACTGAAGCTTTCTTT. It encodes CASSLAQGGAGTEAFF.

DNA of the CDR3: TGTGCCAGCAGCCCGAGGACAGGGAGGGGCACAGATACGCAGTATTTT. This gives the protein CASSPRTGRGTDTQYF. V and J are TRBV5-4 and TRBJ2-3; TRBD1 might be the D (8 bases). From germline, CDR1 is SGHNT and CDR2 YYREEE (reference sequence). V lost 4 bases, J lost 1 base, and 16 bases lay in between. This CDR3 region has 16 residues.

V gene TRBV9 combines with J gene TRBJ2-7; TRBD2 matches 13 bases. CDR1 is SGDLS and CDR2 is YYNGEE in the germline V gene. The ends lost 4 bases at V and 2 bases at J; junction bases unmatched: 3. There are 15 residues in the CDR3. The CDR3 protein is CASSMGLAGPYEQYF. DNA for the CDR3: TGTGCCAGCAGCATGGGACTAGCGGGACCCTACGAGCAGTACTTC.

The CDR3 region is CAIRAPGQSNSPLHF. The CDR3 DNA is TGTGCCATCAGGGCCCCTGGACAGAGTAATTCACCCCTCCACTTT. The chain recombines TRBV10-3 with TRBJ1-6; D is possibly TRBD1 (6 bases). The germline CDR1 and CDR2 sequences are ENHRY and SYGVKD. The CDR3 has 15 residues. Trimming cost V 6 bases and J 6 bases, with 15 bases left between them.